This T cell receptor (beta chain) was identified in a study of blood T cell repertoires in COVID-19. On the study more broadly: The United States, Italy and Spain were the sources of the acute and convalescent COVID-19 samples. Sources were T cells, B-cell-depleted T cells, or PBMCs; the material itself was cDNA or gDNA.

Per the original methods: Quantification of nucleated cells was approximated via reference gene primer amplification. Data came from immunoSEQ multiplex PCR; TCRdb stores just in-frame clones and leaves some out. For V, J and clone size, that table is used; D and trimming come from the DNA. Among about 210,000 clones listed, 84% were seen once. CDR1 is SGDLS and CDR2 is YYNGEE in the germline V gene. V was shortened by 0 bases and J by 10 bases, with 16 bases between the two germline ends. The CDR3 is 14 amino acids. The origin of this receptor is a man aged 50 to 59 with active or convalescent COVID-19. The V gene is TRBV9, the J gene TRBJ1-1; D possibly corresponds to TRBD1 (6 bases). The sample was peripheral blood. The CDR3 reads CASSVGPSGERAFF. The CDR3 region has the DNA TGTGCCAGCAGCGTAGGCCCTTCAGGGGAGCGAGCTTTCTTT.